A single sample is the source of the 28 T cell receptor beta chains below, sequenced in a study of control samples from healthy donors and cancer patients. Produced via immunoSEQ multiplex PCR; TCRdb's table is partial and in-frame only. The repertoire holds around 150,000 clones, with over 85% as singletons. Sequenced material: blood. The receptors stem from a young man in good health.

The gene calls are TRBV28 and TRBJ1-5, with 8 bases that match TRBD1. Trimming at V came to 5 bases and at J to 4 bases, leaving 7 bases not matched to a gene. The V gene's germline CDR1 is MDHEN and CDR2 SYDVKM. The CDR3 is made up of 15 amino acids. In nucleotides, the CDR3 is TGTGCCAGCAGTCGGGGAACAGGGGGGAATCAGCCCCAGCATTTT. Its translation: CASSRGTGGNQPQHF. Full variable domain (missing parts from reference TRBV28 and TRBJ1-5): DVKVTQSSRYLVKRTGEKVFLECVQDMDHENMFWYRQDPGLGLRLIYFSYDVKMKEKGDIPEGYSVSREKKERFSLILESASTNQTSMYLCASSRGTGGNQPQHFGDGTRLSIL.

A few counts support this clone. The rearrangement links TRBV24-1 to TRBJ1-2; TRBD1 agrees at 7 bases. The germline V gene encodes CDR1 KGHDR and CDR2 SFDVKD. Losses at the gene ends were 3 bases for V and 5 bases for J; bases not matched to a gene: 5. This CDR3 has 14 amino acids. In DNA form, the CDR3 reads TGTGCCACCAGTGATGTCGACAGGGTTTATGGCTACACCTTC. Protein: CATSDVDRVYGYTF.

The chain links TRBV27 to TRBJ2-1; TRBD2 might be the D (7 bases). Germline V gene sequence: CDR1 MNHEY, CDR2 SMNVEV (reference sequence). The V and J ends lost 5 bases and 4 bases respectively, with 12 bases between them. This CDR3 region has 14 residues. The CDR3 DNA is TGTGCCAGCAGTCCCGGGGGGCCATACAATGAGCAGTTCTTC. Amino acid sequence: CASSPGGPYNEQFF.

This chain joins TRBV13 and TRBJ1-6, with TRBD1 matching over 11 bases. Trimming at V came to 5 bases and at J to 11 bases, leaving 8 bases not matched to a gene. The CDR3 is made up of 15 amino acids. Germline V lookup: CDR1 PRHDT, CDR2 FYEKMQ (reference sequence). CDR3 protein: CASSPSGQGETPLHF. The CDR3 DNA follows: TGTGCCAGCAGCCCATCGGGACAGGGGGAGACACCCCTCCACTTT.

V gene TRBV6-6 combines with J gene TRBJ1-1, with 9 bases fitting TRBD1. The CDR3 totals 12 residues. The V gene end was trimmed by 7 bases and the J gene end by 11 bases; junction bases not matched to a gene: 8. Germline loops: CDR1 MNHNY, CDR2 SVGAGI (reference sequence). The CDR3 reads CASNFPGQGAFF. CDR3 coding DNA: TGTGCCAGCAACTTTCCCGGACAGGGGGCTTTCTTT.

A word on this clone: The sample holds other DNA sequences that translate to the same CDR3. This sequence joins TRBV18 and TRBJ2-7; D not resolved. V was trimmed by 0 bases and J by 0 bases, leaving 3 bases between them. This CDR3 spans 13 amino acids. Germline CDR1 reads KGHSH; CDR2 reads LQKENI. In DNA form, the CDR3 reads TGTGCCAGCTCACCACCGGACTCCTACGAGCAGTACTTC. This encodes CASSPPDSYEQYF.

The DNA for the CDR3 is TGCGCCAGCAGCCACGGGGCCCTGAACACTGAAGCTTTCTTT. This gives the protein CASSHGALNTEAFF. V is TRBV5-1 and J is TRBJ1-1; tentative D call: TRBD1 (5 bases). Germline CDR1 reads SGHRS; CDR2 reads YFSETQ. The V gene lost 4 bases and the J gene lost 0 bases, with 10 bases spanning the gap. The CDR3 covers 14 residues.

This chain connects TRBV3-1 (or the pseudogene TRBV3-2) to TRBJ2-7; 9 bases are a match to TRBD1. CDR1 and CDR2 (germline): LGHDT, YNNKEL (reference sequence). The V gene end was trimmed by 0 bases and the J gene end by 2 bases; junction bases not matched to a gene: 5. CDR3 length equals 16 residues. DNA of the CDR3: TGTGCCAGCAGCCAAGATAAAGGGACAGGGACCTACGAGCAGTACTTC. Amino acid sequence: CASSQDKGTGTYEQYF.

The table lists this clone with a few counts. The chain couples TRBV10-3 to TRBJ2-7; perhaps TRBD2 as D (6 bases). V lost 11 bases and J lost 0, with 17 bases in between. CDR3 length equals 14 residues. CDR1 and CDR2 (germline): ENHRY, SYGVKD. CDR3 sequence (DNA): TGTGCCTCCCGGGCTAGCGAGAGCTCCTACGAGCAGTACTTC. It yields the protein CASRASESSYEQYF.

CDR3 protein: CASASGTGPYEQYF. CDR3 coding DNA: TGTGCTAGTGCCTCCGGGACAGGCCCCTACGAGCAGTACTTC. The chain recombines TRBV12-5 with TRBJ2-7, with 8 bases fitting TRBD1. The CDR3 contains 14 residues. CDR1 is LGHNT, CDR2 FRNRAP, per germline. With V trimmed by 7 bases and J by 2 bases, 7 bases remained unmatched.

The chain has TRBV7-9 and TRBJ2-1, with unresolved D. Germline lookup yields CDR1 SEHNR and CDR2 FQNEAQ (reference sequence). Trimming stripped 6 bases from V and 1 base from J, with 10 bases between. CDR3 length: 14 amino acids. CDR3 sequence: CASSLSYSYNEQFF. In nucleotides, the CDR3 is TGTGCCAGCAGTCTCAGTTATTCCTACAATGAGCAGTTCTTC.

The chain has TRBV28 and TRBJ1-6; D is unclear. CDR3 size: 15 residues. The germline gives CDR1 MDHEN, CDR2 SYDVKM. The V end was cut by 4 bases, the J end by 0 bases, with 7 bases between. Here the CDR3 reads CASSSGSSYNSPLHF. DNA for the CDR3: TGTGCCAGCAGTTCTGGGAGCTCCTATAATTCACCCCTCCACTTT.

This clone was detected only once. The V call is TRBV19, the J call TRBJ1-5; D remains ambiguous. The V end lost 8 bases, the J end lost 0 bases, and 20 bases lay between the germline ends. This CDR3 spans 17 amino acids. Germline V gene lookup returns CDR1 LNHDA and CDR2 SQIVND (reference sequence). For the CDR3, the DNA is TGTGCCAGTCGCTTGTACGGACCATATTCTAGCAATCAGCCCCAGCATTTT. Residues: CASRLYGPYSSNQPQHF.

The chain joins TRBV20-1 to TRBJ1-1; D gene ambiguous. The V gene lost 2 bases and the J gene lost 4 bases, with 5 bases spanning the gap. CDR1 is DFQATT and CDR2 is SNEGSKA in the germline V gene (reference sequence). The CDR3 consists of 11 residues. CDR3 sequence: CSARSGTEAFF. CDR3 DNA sequence: TGCAGTGCTAGAAGTGGCACTGAAGCTTTCTTT.

The genes are TRBV7-8 and TRBJ1-5; the D gene is possibly TRBD1 (5 bases). V was pared by 1 base and J by 7 bases, with 11 bases between. Germline V CDR1 and CDR2: SGHVS, FQNEAQ. The CDR3 runs 14 residues. CDR3 DNA sequence: TGTGCCAGCAGCTTAGGGGGGGAAGGGCAGCCCCAGCATTTT. It codes for CASSLGGEGQPQHF.

This chain uses TRBV6-6 with TRBJ2-1; 7 bases match TRBD2. The length of the CDR3 is 13 residues. The V segment lost 6 bases and the J segment 9 bases; nucleotides outside the gene matches: 8. From germline, CDR1 is MNHNY and CDR2 SVGAGI (reference sequence). The CDR3 region is CASSLSGEGEQFF. DNA for the CDR3: TGTGCCAGCAGCCTCTCGGGGGAGGGTGAGCAGTTCTTC.

This rearrangement joins TRBV27 to TRBJ2-5; no firm D call. The CDR3 has 13 amino acids. The V end lost 6 bases, the J end lost 0 bases, and 8 bases lay between the germline ends. Germline V CDR1 and CDR2: MNHEY, SMNVEV (reference sequence). CDR3 coding DNA: TGTGCCAGCAGGGAGCAGTACCAAGAGACCCAGTACTTC. Protein product: CASREQYQETQYF.

The V call is TRBV12-3 or TRBV12-4, the J call TRBJ2-7; 9 nucleotides align to TRBD1. The CDR3 runs 13 residues. The V segment lost 6 bases and the J segment 5 bases; nucleotides outside the gene matches: 5. This CDR3 is CASSGQGRNEQYF. The DNA for the CDR3 is TGTGCCAGCAGCGGACAGGGGAGGAACGAGCAGTACTTC.

This chain joins TRBV3-1 (or the pseudogene TRBV3-2) and TRBJ2-5; 8 bases align to TRBD2. Germline loops: CDR1 LGHDT, CDR2 YNNKEL (reference sequence). The CDR3 contains 18 residues. Germline trimming cut 4 bases from V and 5 bases from J; bases unmatched to any gene: 18. CDR3 DNA: TGTGCCAGCAGCCCCTCGTCCCGGGAGGGATGGGACGGTGAGACCCAGTACTTC. Translation gives CASSPSSREGWDGETQYF.

The genes are TRBV29-1 and TRBJ2-3; perhaps TRBD1 as D (6 bases). The V end lost 6 bases, the J end lost 2 bases, and 15 bases lay between the germline ends. CDR1 is SQVTM and CDR2 is ANQGSEA in the germline V gene. There are 14 residues in the CDR3. The CDR3 spells CSVAGDPDTDTQYF. The CDR3 nucleotides are TGCAGCGTAGCAGGGGATCCGGACACAGATACGCAGTATTTT.

The genes are TRBV19 and TRBJ2-3; TRBD1 agrees at 7 bases. The CDR3 consists of 15 residues. Losses at the gene ends were 4 bases for V and 5 bases for J; bases not matched to a gene: 9. Germline V gene data show CDR1 as LNHDA and CDR2 as SQIVND (reference sequence). CDR3 loop: CASSTSSHRGDTQYF. The CDR3 nucleotides are TGTGCCAGTAGTACCTCGAGCCACAGGGGAGATACGCAGTATTTT.

The V gene is TRBV4-3, the J gene TRBJ1-5; the match to TRBD1 covers 8 bases. The J segment lost 6 bases and the V segment lost 3 bases, leaving 7 bases of the junction unmatched. The CDR3 has 15 amino acids. The germline CDR1 and CDR2 sequences are LGHNA and YSLEER. The CDR3 nucleotides are TGCGCCAGCAGCCAGGACAGGGAATGGAGTCAGCCCCAGCATTTT. It encodes CASSQDREWSQPQHF.

In nucleotides, the CDR3 is TGTGCCAGCAGCGTAGAGGGGATAGGGGAGACCCAGTACTTC. It codes for CASSVEGIGETQYF. The V and J genes are TRBV9 and TRBJ2-5, with a possible D match to TRBD1 (5 bases). Per the germline V gene, CDR1 is SGDLS and CDR2 is YYNGEE. CDR3 size: 14 residues. Trimming stripped 0 bases from V and 5 bases from J, with 11 bases between.

Note on this clone: The same CDR3 can be traced to other DNA sequences in this sample. The genes are TRBV12-3 or TRBV12-4 and TRBJ1-2, with D uncertain. Trimming shortened V by 3 bases and J by 3 bases, and 5 bases separated the two germline ends. The CDR3 has 12 amino acids. The CDR3 region has the DNA TGTGCCAGCAGTTTCTCGGACTATGGCTACACCTTC. This encodes CASSFSDYGYTF.

This rearrangement joins TRBV18 to TRBJ1-4; D unclear. The ends were cut back, 2 bases at V and 6 bases at J, with 19 bases in the middle. The CDR3 runs to 17 residues. CDR1 is KGHSH, CDR2 LQKENI, per germline. The CDR3, as DNA: TGTGCCAGCTCACCATATCCCGGCCGAGGTCTGGATGAAAAACTGTTTTTT. Encoded protein: CASSPYPGRGLDEKLFF.

The chain links TRBV14 to TRBJ2-7; 7 bases map to TRBD2. CDR1 is SGHDN and CDR2 is FVKESK in the germline V gene. The CDR3 has 14 residues. V was pared by 9 bases and J by 1 base, with 9 bases of the junction left unmatched. The CDR3: CASSGGFESYEQYF. The CDR3 DNA reads as TGTGCCAGTTCGGGGGGTTTTGAGTCCTACGAGCAGTACTTC.

V and J are TRBV11-2 and TRBJ1-2; D remains unclear. Trimming took 1 base from V and 1 from J, leaving 7 bases between them. The length of the CDR3 is 14 residues. Germline CDR1 is SGHAT and CDR2 is FQNNGV. This CDR3 reads CASSLGQLNYGYTF. In DNA form, the CDR3 reads TGTGCCAGCAGCTTAGGGCAGCTTAACTATGGCTACACCTTC.

The genes are TRBV3-1 (or the pseudogene TRBV3-2) and TRBJ1-4, with TRBD1 matching 8 bases. Germline V gene sequence: CDR1 LGHDT, CDR2 YNNKEL (reference sequence). Trimming at V came to 4 bases and at J to 7 bases, leaving 11 bases not matched to a gene. The CDR3 is made up of 16 amino acids. In DNA, the CDR3 is TGTGCCAGCAGCCTCTTCGGACAGGGAGATGGTGAAAAACTGTTTTTT. Protein product: CASSLFGQGDGEKLFF.